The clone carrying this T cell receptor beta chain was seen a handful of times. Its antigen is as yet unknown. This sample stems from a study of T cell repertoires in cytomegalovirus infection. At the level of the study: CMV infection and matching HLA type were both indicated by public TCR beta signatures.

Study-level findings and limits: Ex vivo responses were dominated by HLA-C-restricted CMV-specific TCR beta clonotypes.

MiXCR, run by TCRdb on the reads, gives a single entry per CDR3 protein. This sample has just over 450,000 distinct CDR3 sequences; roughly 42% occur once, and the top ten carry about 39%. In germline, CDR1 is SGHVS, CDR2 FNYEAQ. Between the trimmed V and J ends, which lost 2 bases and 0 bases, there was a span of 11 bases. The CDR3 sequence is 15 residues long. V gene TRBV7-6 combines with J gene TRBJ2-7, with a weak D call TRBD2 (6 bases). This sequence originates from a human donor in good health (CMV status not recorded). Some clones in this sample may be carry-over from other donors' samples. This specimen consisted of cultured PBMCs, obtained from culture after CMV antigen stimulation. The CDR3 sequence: CASSLSFGSSYEQYF. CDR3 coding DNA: TGTGCCAGCAGCTTATCGTTCGGGAGCTCCTACGAGCAGTACTTC.